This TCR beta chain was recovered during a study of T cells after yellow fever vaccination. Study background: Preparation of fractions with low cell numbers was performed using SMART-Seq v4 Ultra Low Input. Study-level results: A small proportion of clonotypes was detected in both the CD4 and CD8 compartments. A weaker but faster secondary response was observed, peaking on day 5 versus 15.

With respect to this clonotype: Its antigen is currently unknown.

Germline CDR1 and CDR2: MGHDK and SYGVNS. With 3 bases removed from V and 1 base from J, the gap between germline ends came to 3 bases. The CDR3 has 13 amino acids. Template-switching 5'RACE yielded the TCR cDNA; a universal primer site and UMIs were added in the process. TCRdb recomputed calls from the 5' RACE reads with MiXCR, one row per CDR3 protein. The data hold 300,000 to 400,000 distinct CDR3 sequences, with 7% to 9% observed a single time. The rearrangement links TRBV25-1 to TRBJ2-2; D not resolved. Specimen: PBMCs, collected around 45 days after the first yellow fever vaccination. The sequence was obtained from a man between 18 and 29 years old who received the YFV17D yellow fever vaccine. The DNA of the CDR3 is TGTGCCAGCAGTGATAGGAACACCGGGGAGCTGTTTTTT. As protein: CASSDRNTGELFF.